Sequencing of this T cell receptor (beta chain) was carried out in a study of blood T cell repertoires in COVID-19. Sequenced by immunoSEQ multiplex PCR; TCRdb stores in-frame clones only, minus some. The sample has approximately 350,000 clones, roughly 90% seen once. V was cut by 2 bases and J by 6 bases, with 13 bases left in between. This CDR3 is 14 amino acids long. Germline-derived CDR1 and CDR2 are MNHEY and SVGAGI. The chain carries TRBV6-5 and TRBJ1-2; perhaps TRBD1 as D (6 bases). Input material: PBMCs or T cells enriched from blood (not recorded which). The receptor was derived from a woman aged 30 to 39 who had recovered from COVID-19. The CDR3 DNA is TGTGCCAGCAGTTACAGGGGGGGCTGGGATGGCTACACCTTC. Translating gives CASSYRGGWDGYTF.